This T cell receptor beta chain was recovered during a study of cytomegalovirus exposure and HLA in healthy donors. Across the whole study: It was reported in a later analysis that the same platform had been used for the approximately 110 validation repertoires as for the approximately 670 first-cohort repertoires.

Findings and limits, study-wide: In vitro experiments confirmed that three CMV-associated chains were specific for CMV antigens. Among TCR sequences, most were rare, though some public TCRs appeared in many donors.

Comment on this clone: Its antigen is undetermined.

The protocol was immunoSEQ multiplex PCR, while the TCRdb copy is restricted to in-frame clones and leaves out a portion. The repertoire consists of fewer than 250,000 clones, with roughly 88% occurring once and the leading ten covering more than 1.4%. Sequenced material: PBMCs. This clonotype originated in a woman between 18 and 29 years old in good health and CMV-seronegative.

The CDR3 reads CASSVNRAAFF. The CDR3 DNA follows: TGTGCCAGCAGTGTAAACAGAGCTGCTTTCTTT. V is TRBV2 and J is TRBJ1-1; D uncertain. The CDR3 sequence is 11 residues long. V lost 4 bases and J lost 11, with 11 bases in between. Germline values: CDR1 SNHLY, CDR2 FYNNEI.